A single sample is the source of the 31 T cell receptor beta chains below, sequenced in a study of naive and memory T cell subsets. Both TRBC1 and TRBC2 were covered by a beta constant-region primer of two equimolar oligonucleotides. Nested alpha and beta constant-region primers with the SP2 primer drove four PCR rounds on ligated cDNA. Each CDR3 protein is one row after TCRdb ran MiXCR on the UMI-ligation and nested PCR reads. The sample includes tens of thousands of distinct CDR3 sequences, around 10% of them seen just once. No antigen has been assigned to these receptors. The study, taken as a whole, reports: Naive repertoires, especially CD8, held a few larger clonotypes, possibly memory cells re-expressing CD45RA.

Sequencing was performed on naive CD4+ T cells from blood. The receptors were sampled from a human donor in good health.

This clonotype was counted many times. Here the CDR3 reads CASSLPGPDTQYF. The CDR3 DNA sequence: TGTGCCAGCAGCCTCCCCGGGCCAGATACGCAGTATTTT. The gene calls are TRBV13 and TRBJ2-3; no clear D gene. Germline assignment: CDR1 PRHDT and CDR2 FYEKMQ (reference sequence). With 5 bases removed from V and 4 bases from J, the gap between germline ends came to 10 bases. CDR3 length equals 13 residues.

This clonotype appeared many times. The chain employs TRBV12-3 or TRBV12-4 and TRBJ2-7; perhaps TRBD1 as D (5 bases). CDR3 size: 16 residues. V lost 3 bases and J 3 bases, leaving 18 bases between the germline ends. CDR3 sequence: CASSLLSGAGSYEQYF. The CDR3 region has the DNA TGTGCCAGCAGTTTGCTCTCTGGGGCAGGCAGCTACGAGCAGTACTTC.

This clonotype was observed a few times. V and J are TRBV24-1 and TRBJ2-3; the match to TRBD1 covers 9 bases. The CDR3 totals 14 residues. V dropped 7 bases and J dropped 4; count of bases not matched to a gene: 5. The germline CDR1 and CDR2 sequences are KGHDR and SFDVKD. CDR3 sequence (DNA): TGTGCCACCAGCGGACAGGGGTTGCCAGATACGCAGTATTTT. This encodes CATSGQGLPDTQYF.

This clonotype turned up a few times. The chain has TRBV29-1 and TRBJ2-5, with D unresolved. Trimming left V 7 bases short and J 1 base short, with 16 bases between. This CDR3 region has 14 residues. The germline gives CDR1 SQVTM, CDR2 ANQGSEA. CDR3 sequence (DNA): TGCAGCGGGGCCCTCGCCATTACCCAAGAGACCCAGTACTTC. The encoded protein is CSGALAITQETQYF.

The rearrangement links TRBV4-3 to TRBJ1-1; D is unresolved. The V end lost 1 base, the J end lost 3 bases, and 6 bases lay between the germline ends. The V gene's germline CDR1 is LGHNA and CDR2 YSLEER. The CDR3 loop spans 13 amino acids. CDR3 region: CASSQVYDTEAFF. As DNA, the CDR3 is TGCGCCAGCAGCCAAGTCTATGACACTGAAGCTTTCTTT.

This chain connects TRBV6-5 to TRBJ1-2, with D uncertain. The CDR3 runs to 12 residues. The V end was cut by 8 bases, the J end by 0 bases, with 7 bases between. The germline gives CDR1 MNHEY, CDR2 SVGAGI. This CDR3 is CASRNPNYGYTF. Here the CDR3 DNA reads TGTGCCAGCCGGAACCCTAACTATGGCTACACCTTC.

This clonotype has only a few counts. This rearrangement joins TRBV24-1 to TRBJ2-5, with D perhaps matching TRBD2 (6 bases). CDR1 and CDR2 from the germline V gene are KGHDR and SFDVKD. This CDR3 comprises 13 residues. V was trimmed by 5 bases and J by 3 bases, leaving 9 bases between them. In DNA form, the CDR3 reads TGTGCCACCAGTGTAGGCGGGGAAGAGACCCAGTACTTC. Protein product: CATSVGGEETQYF.

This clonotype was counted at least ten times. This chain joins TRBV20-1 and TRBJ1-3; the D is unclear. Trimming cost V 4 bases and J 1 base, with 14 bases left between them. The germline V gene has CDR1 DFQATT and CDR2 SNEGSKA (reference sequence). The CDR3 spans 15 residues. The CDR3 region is CSAKVNRLSGNTIYF. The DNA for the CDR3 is TGCAGTGCTAAGGTGAATCGGCTGTCTGGAAACACCATATATTTT.

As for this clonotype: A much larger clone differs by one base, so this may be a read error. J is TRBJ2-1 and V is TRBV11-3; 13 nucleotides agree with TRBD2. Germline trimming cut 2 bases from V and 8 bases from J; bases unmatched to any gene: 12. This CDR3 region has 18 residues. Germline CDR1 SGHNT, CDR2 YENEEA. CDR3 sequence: CASSLPRRGLAGTDEQFF. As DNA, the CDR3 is TGTGCCAGCAGCTTACCTCGCAGGGGACTAGCGGGGACCGATGAGCAGTTCTTC.

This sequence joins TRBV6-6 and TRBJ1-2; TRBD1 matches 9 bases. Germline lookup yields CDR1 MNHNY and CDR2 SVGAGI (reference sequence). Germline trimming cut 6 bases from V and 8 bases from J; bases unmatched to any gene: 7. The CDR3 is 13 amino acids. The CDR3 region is CASRQGASGGYTF. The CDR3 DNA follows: TGTGCCAGCAGACAGGGGGCCTCAGGCGGCTACACCTTC.

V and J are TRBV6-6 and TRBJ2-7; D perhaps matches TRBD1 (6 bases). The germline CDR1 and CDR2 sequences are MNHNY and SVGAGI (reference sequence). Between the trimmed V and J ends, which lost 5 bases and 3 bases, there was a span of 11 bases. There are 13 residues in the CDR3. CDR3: CASSKTGNYEQYF. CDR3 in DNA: TGTGCCAGCAGTAAAACAGGGAACTACGAGCAGTACTTC.

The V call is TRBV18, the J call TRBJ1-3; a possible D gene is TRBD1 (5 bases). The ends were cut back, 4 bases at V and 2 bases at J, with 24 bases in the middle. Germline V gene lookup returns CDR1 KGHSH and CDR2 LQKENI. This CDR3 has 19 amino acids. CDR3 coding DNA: TGTGCCAGCTCACAACTCAGGGACCGCCTGGGAGGCACTGGAAACACCATATATTTT. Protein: CASSQLRDRLGGTGNTIYF.

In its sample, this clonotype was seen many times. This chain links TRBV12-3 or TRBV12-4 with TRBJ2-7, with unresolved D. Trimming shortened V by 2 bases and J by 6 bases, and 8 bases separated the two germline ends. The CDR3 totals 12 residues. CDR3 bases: TGTGCCAGCAGTTTACGGGTTTTCGAGCAGTACTTC. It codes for CASSLRVFEQYF.

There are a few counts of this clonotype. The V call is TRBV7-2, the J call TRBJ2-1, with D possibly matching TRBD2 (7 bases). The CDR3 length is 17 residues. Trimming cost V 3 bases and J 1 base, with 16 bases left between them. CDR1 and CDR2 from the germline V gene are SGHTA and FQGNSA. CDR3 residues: CASSLDRGGRSYNEQFF. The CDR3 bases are TGTGCCAGCAGCTTGGATAGGGGGGGACGGTCCTACAATGAGCAGTTCTTC.

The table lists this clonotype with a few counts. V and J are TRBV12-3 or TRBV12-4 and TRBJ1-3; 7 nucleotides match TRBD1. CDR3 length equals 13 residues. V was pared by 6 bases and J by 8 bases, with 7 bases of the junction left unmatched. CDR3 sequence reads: CASRQQGLDTIYF. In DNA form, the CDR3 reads TGTGCCAGCAGACAACAGGGGTTAGACACCATATATTTT.

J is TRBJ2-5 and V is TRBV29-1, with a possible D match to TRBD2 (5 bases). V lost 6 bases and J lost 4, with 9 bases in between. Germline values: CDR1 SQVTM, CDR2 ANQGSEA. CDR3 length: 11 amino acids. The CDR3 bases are TGCAGCGTCCGGGATACAGAGACCCAGTACTTC. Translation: CSVRDTETQYF.

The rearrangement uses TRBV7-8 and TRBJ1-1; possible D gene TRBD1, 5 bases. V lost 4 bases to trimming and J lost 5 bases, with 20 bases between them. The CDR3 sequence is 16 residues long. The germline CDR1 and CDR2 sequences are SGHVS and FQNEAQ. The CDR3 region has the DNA TGTGCCAGCAGCTCGTTACGGGGGACCGTCAAGACTGAAGCTTTCTTT. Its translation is CASSSLRGTVKTEAFF. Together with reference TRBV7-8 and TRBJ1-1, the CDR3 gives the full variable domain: GAGVSQSPRYKVAKRGQDVALRCDPISGHVSLFWYQQALGQGPEFLTYFQNEAQLDKSGLPSDRFFAERPEGSVSTLKIQRTQQEDSAVYLCASSSLRGTVKTEAFFGQGTRLTVV.

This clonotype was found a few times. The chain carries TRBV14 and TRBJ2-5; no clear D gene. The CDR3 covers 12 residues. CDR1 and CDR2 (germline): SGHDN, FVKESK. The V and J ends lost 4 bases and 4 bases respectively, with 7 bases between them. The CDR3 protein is CASSPTVETQYF. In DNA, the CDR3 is TGTGCCAGCAGCCCGACGGTAGAGACCCAGTACTTC.

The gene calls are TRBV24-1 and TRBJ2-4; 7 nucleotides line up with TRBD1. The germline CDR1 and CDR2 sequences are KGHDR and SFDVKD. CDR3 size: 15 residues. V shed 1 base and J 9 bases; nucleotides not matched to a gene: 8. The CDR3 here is CATSDFLQGRSIQYF. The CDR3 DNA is TGTGCCACCAGTGATTTTCTACAGGGGAGAAGCATTCAGTACTTC.

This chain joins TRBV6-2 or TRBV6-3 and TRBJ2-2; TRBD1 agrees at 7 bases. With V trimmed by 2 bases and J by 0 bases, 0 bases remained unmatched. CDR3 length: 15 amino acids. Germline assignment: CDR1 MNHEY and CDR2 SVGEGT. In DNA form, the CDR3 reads TGTGCCAGCAGTTACAGGGGGCCGAACACCGGGGAGCTGTTTTTT. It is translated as CASSYRGPNTGELFF.

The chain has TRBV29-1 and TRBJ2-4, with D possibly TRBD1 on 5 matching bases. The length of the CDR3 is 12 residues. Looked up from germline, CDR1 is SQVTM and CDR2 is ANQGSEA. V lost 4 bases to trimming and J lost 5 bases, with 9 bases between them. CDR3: CSVVGRENIQYF. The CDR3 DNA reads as TGCAGCGTTGTGGGCAGGGAAAACATTCAGTACTTC.

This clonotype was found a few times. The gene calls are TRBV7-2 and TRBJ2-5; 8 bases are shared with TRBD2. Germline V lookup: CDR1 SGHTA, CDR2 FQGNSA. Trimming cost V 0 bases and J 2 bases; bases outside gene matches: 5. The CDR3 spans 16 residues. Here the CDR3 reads CASSLALASGQETQYF. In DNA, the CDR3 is TGTGCCAGCAGCTTAGCCCTCGCTAGCGGGCAAGAGACCCAGTACTTC.

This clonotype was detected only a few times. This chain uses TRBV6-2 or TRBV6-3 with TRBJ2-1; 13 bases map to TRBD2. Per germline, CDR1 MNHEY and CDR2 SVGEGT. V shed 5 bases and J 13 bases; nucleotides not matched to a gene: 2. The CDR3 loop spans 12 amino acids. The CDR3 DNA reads TGTGCCAGCAGTCGGACTAGCGGGAGACAGTTCTTC. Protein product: CASSRTSGRQFF.

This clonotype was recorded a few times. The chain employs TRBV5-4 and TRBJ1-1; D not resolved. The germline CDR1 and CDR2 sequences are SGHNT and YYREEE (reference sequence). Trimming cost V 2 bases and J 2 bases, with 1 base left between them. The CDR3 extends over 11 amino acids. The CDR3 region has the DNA TGTGCCAGCAGCTTCAACACTGAAGCTTTCTTT. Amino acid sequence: CASSFNTEAFF. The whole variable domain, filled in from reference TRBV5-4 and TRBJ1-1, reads ETGVTQSPTHLIKTRGQQVTLRCSSQSGHNTVSWYQQALGQGPQFIFQYYREEENGRGNFPPRFSGLQFPNYSSELNVNALELDDSALYLCASSFNTEAFFGQGTRLTVV.

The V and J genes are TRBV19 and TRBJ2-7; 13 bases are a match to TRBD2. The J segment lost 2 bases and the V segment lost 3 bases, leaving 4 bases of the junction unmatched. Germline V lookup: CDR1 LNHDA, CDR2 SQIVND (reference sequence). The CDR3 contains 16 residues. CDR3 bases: TGTGCCAGTAGTATCCCTGGGACTAGCGGGACCTACGAGCAGTACTTC. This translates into CASSIPGTSGTYEQYF.

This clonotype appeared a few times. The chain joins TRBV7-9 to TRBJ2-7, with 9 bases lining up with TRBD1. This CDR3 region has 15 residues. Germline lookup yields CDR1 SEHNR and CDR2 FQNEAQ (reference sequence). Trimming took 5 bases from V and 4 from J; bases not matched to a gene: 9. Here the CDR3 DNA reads TGTGCCAGCAGCCGACGGACAGGGGATAGGTACGAGCAGTACTTC. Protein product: CASSRRTGDRYEQYF.

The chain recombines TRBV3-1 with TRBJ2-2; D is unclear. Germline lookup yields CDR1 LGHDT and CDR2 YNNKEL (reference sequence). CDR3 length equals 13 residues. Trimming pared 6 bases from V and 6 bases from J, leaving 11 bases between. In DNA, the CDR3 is TGTGCCAGCAGTGTTGACTCCGCCGGGGAGCTGTTTTTT. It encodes CASSVDSAGELFF.

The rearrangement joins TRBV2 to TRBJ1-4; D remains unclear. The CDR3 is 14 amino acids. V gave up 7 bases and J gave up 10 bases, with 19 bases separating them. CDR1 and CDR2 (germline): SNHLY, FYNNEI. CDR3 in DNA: TGTGCCAGCATTCCGGGCGTCCCTTCTGGAAAACTGTTTTTT. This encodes CASIPGVPSGKLFF. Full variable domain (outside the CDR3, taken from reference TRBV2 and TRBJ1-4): EPEVTQTPSHQVTQMGQEVILRCVPISNHLYFYWYRQILGQKVEFLVSFYNNEISEKSEIFDDQFSVERPDGSNFTLKIRSTKLEDSAMYFCASIPGVPSGKLFFGSGTQLSVL.

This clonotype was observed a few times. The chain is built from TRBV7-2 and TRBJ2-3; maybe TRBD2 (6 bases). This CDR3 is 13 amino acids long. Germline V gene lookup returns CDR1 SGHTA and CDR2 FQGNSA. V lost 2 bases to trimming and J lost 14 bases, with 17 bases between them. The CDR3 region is CASSLWGVPMPYF. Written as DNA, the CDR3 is TGTGCCAGCAGCTTATGGGGGGTCCCAATGCCGTATTTT.

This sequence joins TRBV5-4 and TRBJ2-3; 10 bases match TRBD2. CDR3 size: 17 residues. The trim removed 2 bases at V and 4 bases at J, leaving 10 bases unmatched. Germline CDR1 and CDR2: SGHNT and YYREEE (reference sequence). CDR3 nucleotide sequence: TGTGCCAGCAGCTTACGAGCGGGGGGGTCTAGCGCAGATACGCAGTATTTT. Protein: CASSLRAGGSSADTQYF.

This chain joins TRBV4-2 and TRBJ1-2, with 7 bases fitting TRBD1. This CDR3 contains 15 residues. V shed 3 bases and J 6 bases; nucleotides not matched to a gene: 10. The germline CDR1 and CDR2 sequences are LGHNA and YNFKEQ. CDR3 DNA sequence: TGTGCCAGCAGCCAGGCCCCTGACAGGGAAGATGGCTACACCTTC. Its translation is CASSQAPDREDGYTF.